This is a list of T cell receptor beta chains from one sample in a study of T-cell reconstitution after alpha-beta-depleted transplantation in children. Each CDR3 protein gets one entry after TCRdb re-called the PCR reads with MiXCR. The data contain approximately 490,000 distinct CDR3 sequences, roughly an eighth of them singletons. The input for sequencing was PBMCs from the stem cell graft donor, taken from the stem cell graft. The receptor source for this set is a human donor who donated a stem cell graft to a child with combined immunodeficiency. Each CDR3 is given with its conserved first and last residue. The D gene is left open where the match is weak. Some rows mark clone size as missing; the rest say once, few, many or name a class of expanded clone.

d_gene: NA
v_gene: TRBV12-3/TRBV12-4
abundance: NA
j_gene: TRBJ2-5
CDR3nt: TGTGCCAGCAGTTTACGGGCGGGCCGGGAGACCCAGTACTTC
CDR3aa: CASSLRAGRETQYF

d_gene: NA
v_gene: TRBV7-9
abundance: many
j_gene: TRBJ2-7
CDR3nt: TGTGCCAGCAGCTTATCGGAAGTCTACGAGCAGTACTTC
CDR3aa: CASSLSEVYEQYF

d_gene: NA
v_gene: TRBV5-1
abundance: many
j_gene: TRBJ1-1
CDR3nt: TGCGCCAGCAGCTTGGAAACAAACACTGAAGCTTTCTTT
CDR3aa: CASSLETNTEAFF

d_gene: NA
v_gene: TRBV12-3/TRBV12-4
abundance: few
j_gene: TRBJ1-1
CDR3nt: TGTGCCAGCAGTCCTCACCGGGCGGGGGATGCTTTCTTT
CDR3aa: CASSPHRAGDAFF

d_gene: NA
v_gene: TRBV12-3/TRBV12-4
abundance: many
j_gene: TRBJ2-2
CDR3nt: TGTGCCAGCAGTTTAGCGTCAACCGGGGAGCTGTTTTTT
CDR3aa: CASSLASTGELFF

d_gene: NA
v_gene: TRBV5-1
abundance: NA
j_gene: TRBJ1-5
CDR3nt: TGCGCCAGCAGCTTGGACTCGGCTTATCAGCCCCAGCATTTT
CDR3aa: CASSLDSAYQPQHF

d_gene: TRBD1
v_gene: TRBV18
abundance: few
j_gene: TRBJ1-1
CDR3nt: TGTGCCAGCTCACCGCCTTGGACAGGGCCGGGGAACACTGAAGCTTTCTTT
CDR3aa: CASSPPWTGPGNTEAFF

d_gene: TRBD1
v_gene: TRBV12-3/TRBV12-4
abundance: few
j_gene: TRBJ1-5
CDR3nt: TGTGCCAGCAGTAGGGACAGCTATGATCAGCCCCAGCATTTT
CDR3aa: CASSRDSYDQPQHF

d_gene: NA
v_gene: TRBV9
abundance: many
j_gene: TRBJ2-3
CDR3nt: TGTGCCAGCAGCGTACGGACCACAGATACGCAGTATTTT
CDR3aa: CASSVRTTDTQYF

d_gene: TRBD2
v_gene: TRBV12-3/TRBV12-4
abundance: many
j_gene: TRBJ2-1
CDR3nt: TGTGCCAGCAGTTTAGGCGGGGGGACGTTCTTC
CDR3aa: CASSLGGGTFF

d_gene: NA
v_gene: TRBV20-1
abundance: few
j_gene: TRBJ1-5
CDR3nt: TGCAGTGCTCAAAATACAGGTTATAGCAATCAGCCCCAGCATTTT
CDR3aa: CSAQNTGYSNQPQHF

d_gene: NA
v_gene: TRBV15
abundance: many
j_gene: TRBJ2-3
CDR3nt: TGTGCCACCAGCAGGACAGATACGCAGTATTTT
CDR3aa: CATSRTDTQYF

d_gene: NA
v_gene: TRBV6-2/TRBV6-3
abundance: NA
j_gene: TRBJ1-5
CDR3nt: TGTGCCAGCAGGGGTCAGTCGCCTCAGCCCCAGCATTTT
CDR3aa: CASRGQSPQPQHF

d_gene: NA
v_gene: TRBV7-9
abundance: many
j_gene: TRBJ2-7
CDR3nt: TGTGCCAGCAGCTCGCCGGGACCTCCCTACGAGCAGTACTTC
CDR3aa: CASSSPGPPYEQYF

d_gene: NA
v_gene: TRBV7-8
abundance: NA
j_gene: TRBJ1-1
CDR3nt: TGTGCCAGCAGCTTAGATTTAGGGAGGGACTTGAACACTGAAGCTTTCTTT
CDR3aa: CASSLDLGRDLNTEAFF

d_gene: NA
v_gene: TRBV5-1
abundance: NA
j_gene: TRBJ2-7
CDR3nt: TGCGCCAGCAGCTTAAGGAGGGATAACTACGAGCAGTACTTC
CDR3aa: CASSLRRDNYEQYF

d_gene: NA
v_gene: TRBV18
abundance: NA
j_gene: TRBJ1-3
CDR3nt: TGTGCCAGCTCACCAGGAGCGCAGGATGGAAACACCATATATTTT
CDR3aa: CASSPGAQDGNTIYF

d_gene: NA
v_gene: TRBV30
abundance: few
j_gene: TRBJ1-2
CDR3nt: TGTGCCTGGACCTTGGGGGGCTATGGCTACACCTTC
CDR3aa: CAWTLGGYGYTF

d_gene: NA
v_gene: TRBV25-1
abundance: NA
j_gene: TRBJ2-7
CDR3nt: TGTGCCAGCAGTGAGATAGGGCGGATAATCCCCTCCGAGCAGTACTTC
CDR3aa: CASSEIGRIIPSEQYF

d_gene: NA
v_gene: TRBV7-9
abundance: many
j_gene: TRBJ2-5
CDR3nt: TGTGCCAGCAGCCCCGAAGGAGTAGCGGTCTCTATATGGGAGACCCAGTACTTC
CDR3aa: CASSPEGVAVSIWETQYF

d_gene: TRBD2
v_gene: TRBV7-9
abundance: NA
j_gene: TRBJ2-7
CDR3nt: TGTGCCAGCACCGCCGGGGGGGGTGAGACCTACGAGCAGTACTTC
CDR3aa: CASTAGGGETYEQYF

d_gene: NA
v_gene: TRBV7-8
abundance: NA
j_gene: TRBJ2-7
CDR3nt: TGTGCCAGCACCCCAGGCTCATGGAGCGAGCAGTACTTC
CDR3aa: CASTPGSWSEQYF

d_gene: TRBD2
v_gene: TRBV5-1
abundance: many
j_gene: TRBJ2-1
CDR3nt: TGCGCCAGCAGCGGAGGACTAGCTGGGAATGAGCAGTTCTTC
CDR3aa: CASSGGLAGNEQFF

d_gene: TRBD1
v_gene: TRBV5-8
abundance: many
j_gene: TRBJ2-3
CDR3nt: TGTGCCAGCAGCTTGGAGACAGGGATCACAGATACGCAGTATTTT
CDR3aa: CASSLETGITDTQYF

d_gene: TRBD2
v_gene: TRBV4-2
abundance: few
j_gene: TRBJ2-7
CDR3nt: TGTGCCAGCAGCCGCAGCGGGGGGGCTGGCTACGAGCAGTACTTC
CDR3aa: CASSRSGGAGYEQYF

d_gene: TRBD2
v_gene: TRBV3-1
abundance: once
j_gene: TRBJ2-7
CDR3nt: TGTGCCAGCAGCCAAGGCGCTGGGACTAGCTACCACGAGCAGTACTTC
CDR3aa: CASSQGAGTSYHEQYF

d_gene: NA
v_gene: TRBV15
abundance: many
j_gene: TRBJ1-3
CDR3nt: TGTGCCACCAGCAGAGGAGTCTCTGGAAACACCATATATTTT
CDR3aa: CATSRGVSGNTIYF

d_gene: NA
v_gene: TRBV6-2/TRBV6-3
abundance: few
j_gene: TRBJ2-1
CDR3nt: TGTGCCAGCAGTCCGCACCGGGGATCCCACAATGAGCAGTTCTTC
CDR3aa: CASSPHRGSHNEQFF

d_gene: TRBD1
v_gene: TRBV5-6
abundance: NA
j_gene: TRBJ1-2
CDR3nt: TGTGCCAGCAGCCCGGACAGGGGGCGCGTTGCCTATGGCTACACCTTC
CDR3aa: CASSPDRGRVAYGYTF

d_gene: TRBD1
v_gene: TRBV7-9
abundance: NA
j_gene: TRBJ2-7
CDR3nt: TGTGCCAGCACCGGGACAGGGGTTTACGAGCAGTACTTC
CDR3aa: CASTGTGVYEQYF

d_gene: TRBD2
v_gene: TRBV10-2
abundance: NA
j_gene: TRBJ2-2
CDR3nt: TGCGCCAGCGGCAGTCTCCCGCCGGGTGCGGGGGGGCCCCACGGGGAGCTGTTTTTT
CDR3aa: CASGSLPPGAGGPHGELFF

d_gene: TRBD2
v_gene: TRBV30
abundance: NA
j_gene: TRBJ2-1
CDR3nt: TGTGCCTGGAGTTTAAGCGGGAGCAATGAGCAGTTCTTC
CDR3aa: CAWSLSGSNEQFF

d_gene: NA
v_gene: TRBV29-1
abundance: NA
j_gene: TRBJ1-3
CDR3nt: TGCAGCGTTGAAGATCTAAGGGGGGGTTCTGGAAACACCATATATTTT
CDR3aa: CSVEDLRGGSGNTIYF

d_gene: TRBD2
v_gene: TRBV10-3
abundance: few
j_gene: TRBJ2-7
CDR3nt: TGTGCCATCAGTGAGTCTAGCGGGAGGTCAGACGAGCAGTACTTC
CDR3aa: CAISESSGRSDEQYF

d_gene: TRBD1
v_gene: TRBV29-1
abundance: many
j_gene: TRBJ2-3
CDR3nt: TGCAGCGGTGGGACAGGGGACAGCACAGATACGCAGTATTTT
CDR3aa: CSGGTGDSTDTQYF

d_gene: NA
v_gene: TRBV19
abundance: NA
j_gene: TRBJ2-2
CDR3nt: TGTGCCAGTAGTGACTGGGGCGCGGAGCTGTTTTTT
CDR3aa: CASSDWGAELFF

d_gene: NA
v_gene: TRBV5-1
abundance: few
j_gene: TRBJ1-1
CDR3nt: TGCGCCAGCAGCGGCAACACGATGAACACTGAAGCTTTCTTT
CDR3aa: CASSGNTMNTEAFF

d_gene: NA
v_gene: TRBV18
abundance: NA
j_gene: TRBJ2-4
CDR3nt: TGTGCCAGCTCACCAGGGACCCCGAGCATTCAGTACTTC
CDR3aa: CASSPGTPSIQYF

d_gene: NA
v_gene: TRBV12-3/TRBV12-4
abundance: NA
j_gene: TRBJ2-7
CDR3nt: TGTGCCAGCAGTTCCCGGGACAAGCCCTACGAGCAGTACTTC
CDR3aa: CASSSRDKPYEQYF

d_gene: NA
v_gene: TRBV18
abundance: few
j_gene: TRBJ2-3
CDR3nt: TGTGCCAGCTCACGTTCATCCGGCCTCCACACAGATACGCAGTATTTT
CDR3aa: CASSRSSGLHTDTQYF

d_gene: TRBD1
v_gene: TRBV4-3
abundance: NA
j_gene: TRBJ2-1
CDR3nt: TGCGCCAGCAGCAGAGGGACAGGGGGCTTCGATGAGCAGTTCTTC
CDR3aa: CASSRGTGGFDEQFF

d_gene: TRBD1
v_gene: TRBV12-3/TRBV12-4
abundance: few
j_gene: TRBJ1-1
CDR3nt: TGTGCCAGCAGTCCGAATCCAGGGGGCCGGGGCACTGAAGCTTTCTTT
CDR3aa: CASSPNPGGRGTEAFF

d_gene: NA
v_gene: TRBV12-3/TRBV12-4
abundance: many
j_gene: TRBJ2-1
CDR3nt: TGTGCCAGCAGGCGCGACACTAATGAGCAGTTCTTC
CDR3aa: CASRRDTNEQFF

d_gene: NA
v_gene: TRBV6-5
abundance: few
j_gene: TRBJ2-2
CDR3nt: TGTGCCAGCAGCTATAACAGGATAGAGGGAATCTGGACCGGGGAGCTGTTTTTT
CDR3aa: CASSYNRIEGIWTGELFF

d_gene: TRBD2
v_gene: TRBV28
abundance: few
j_gene: TRBJ2-7
CDR3nt: TGTGCCAGCAGTTTCGTGGCTAGCGGATCTTCCTACGAGCAGTACTTC
CDR3aa: CASSFVASGSSYEQYF

d_gene: NA
v_gene: TRBV3-1
abundance: few
j_gene: TRBJ2-2
CDR3nt: TGTGCCAGCAGCCAAATGTACACCGGGGAGCTGTTTTTT
CDR3aa: CASSQMYTGELFF

d_gene: NA
v_gene: TRBV10-3
abundance: NA
j_gene: TRBJ2-7
CDR3nt: TGTGCCATCTGTGCCGACAGCTACGAGCAGTACTTC
CDR3aa: CAICADSYEQYF

d_gene: TRBD1
v_gene: TRBV29-1
abundance: many
j_gene: TRBJ2-5
CDR3nt: TGCAGCGTAGCCGGACAGGGGGCGAAAGAGACCCAGTACTTC
CDR3aa: CSVAGQGAKETQYF